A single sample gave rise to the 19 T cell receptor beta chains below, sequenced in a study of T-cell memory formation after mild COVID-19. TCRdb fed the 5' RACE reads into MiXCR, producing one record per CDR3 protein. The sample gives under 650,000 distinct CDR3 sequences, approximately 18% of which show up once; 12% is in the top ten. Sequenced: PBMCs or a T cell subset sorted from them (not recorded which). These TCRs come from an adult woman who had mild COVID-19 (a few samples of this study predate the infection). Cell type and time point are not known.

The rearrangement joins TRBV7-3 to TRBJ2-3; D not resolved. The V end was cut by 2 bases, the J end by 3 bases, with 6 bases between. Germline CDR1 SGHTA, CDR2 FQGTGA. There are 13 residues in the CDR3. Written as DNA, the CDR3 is TGTGCCAGCAGCTTATGGGAAACAGATACGCAGTATTTT. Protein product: CASSLWETDTQYF.

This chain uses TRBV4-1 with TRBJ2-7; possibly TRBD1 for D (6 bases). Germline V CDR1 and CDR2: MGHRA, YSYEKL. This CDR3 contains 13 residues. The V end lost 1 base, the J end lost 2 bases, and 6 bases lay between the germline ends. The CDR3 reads CASSQAGAYEQYF. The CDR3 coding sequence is TGCGCCAGCAGCCAAGCAGGGGCCTACGAGCAGTACTTC.

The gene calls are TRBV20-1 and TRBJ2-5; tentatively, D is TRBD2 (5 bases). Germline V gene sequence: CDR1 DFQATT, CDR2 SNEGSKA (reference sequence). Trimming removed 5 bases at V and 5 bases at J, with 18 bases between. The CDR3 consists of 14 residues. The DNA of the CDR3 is TGCAGTGCTTCCTCCACGGGGAAGGTTGAGACCCAGTACTTC. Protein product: CSASSTGKVETQYF.

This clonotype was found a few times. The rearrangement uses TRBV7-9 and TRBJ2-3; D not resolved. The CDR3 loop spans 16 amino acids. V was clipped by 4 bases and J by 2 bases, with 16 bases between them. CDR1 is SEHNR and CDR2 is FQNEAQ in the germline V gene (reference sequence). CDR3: CASSSFGLMVTDTQYF. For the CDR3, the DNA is TGTGCCAGCAGCTCCTTCGGTCTGATGGTCACAGATACGCAGTATTTT.

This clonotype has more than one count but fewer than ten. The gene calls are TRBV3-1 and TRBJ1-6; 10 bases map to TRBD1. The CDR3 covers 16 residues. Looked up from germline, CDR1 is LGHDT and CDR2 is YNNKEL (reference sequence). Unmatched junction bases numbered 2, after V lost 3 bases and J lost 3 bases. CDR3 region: CASSQGTGVYNSPLHF. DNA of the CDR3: TGTGCCAGCAGCCAGGGGACAGGGGTCTATAATTCACCCCTCCACTTT.

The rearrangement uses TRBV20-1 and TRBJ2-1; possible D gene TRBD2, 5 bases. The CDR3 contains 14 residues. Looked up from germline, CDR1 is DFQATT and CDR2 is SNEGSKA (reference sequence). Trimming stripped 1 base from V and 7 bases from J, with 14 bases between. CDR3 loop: CSARGMTRGNEQFF. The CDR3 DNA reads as TGCAGTGCTAGAGGAATGACTCGGGGTAATGAGCAGTTCTTC.

This CDR3 is CASSSGDRGNSPLHF. The DNA for the CDR3 is TGTGCCAGCAGCTCAGGAGACAGGGGTAATTCACCCCTCCACTTT. This sequence joins TRBV7-8 and TRBJ1-6; 8 bases agree with TRBD1. Trimming at V came to 4 bases and at J to 6 bases, leaving 5 bases not matched to a gene. Germline CDR1 reads SGHVS; CDR2 reads FQNEAQ. The CDR3 has 15 residues.

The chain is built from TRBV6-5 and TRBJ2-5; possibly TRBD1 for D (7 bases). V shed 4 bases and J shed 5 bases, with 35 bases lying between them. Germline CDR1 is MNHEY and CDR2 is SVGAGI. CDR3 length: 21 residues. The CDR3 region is CASSSGGLSWVHGIAVETQYF. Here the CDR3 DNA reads TGTGCCAGCAGTTCAGGGGGATTAAGCTGGGTCCATGGTATAGCGGTGGAGACCCAGTACTTC.

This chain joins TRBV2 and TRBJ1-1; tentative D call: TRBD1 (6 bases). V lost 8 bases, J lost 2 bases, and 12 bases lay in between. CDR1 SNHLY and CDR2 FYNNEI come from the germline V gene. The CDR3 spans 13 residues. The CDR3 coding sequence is TGTGCCAGCTACAAACAGGGTAACACTGAAGCTTTCTTT. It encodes CASYKQGNTEAFF. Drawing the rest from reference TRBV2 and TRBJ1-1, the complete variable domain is EPEVTQTPSHQVTQMGQEVILRCVPISNHLYFYWYRQILGQKVEFLVSFYNNEISEKSEIFDDQFSVERPDGSNFTLKIRSTKLEDSAMYFCASYKQGNTEAFFGQGTRLTVV.

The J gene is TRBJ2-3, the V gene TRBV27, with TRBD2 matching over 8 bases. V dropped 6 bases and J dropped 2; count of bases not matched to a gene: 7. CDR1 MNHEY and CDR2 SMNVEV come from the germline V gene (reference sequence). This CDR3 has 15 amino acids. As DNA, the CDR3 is TGTGCCAGCAGAACATCCGGGGGGGTCACAGATACGCAGTATTTT. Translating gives CASRTSGGVTDTQYF.

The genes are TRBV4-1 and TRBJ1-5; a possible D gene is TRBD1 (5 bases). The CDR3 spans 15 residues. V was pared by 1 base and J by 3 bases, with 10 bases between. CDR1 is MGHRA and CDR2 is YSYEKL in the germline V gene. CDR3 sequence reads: CASSQGFRVNQPQHF. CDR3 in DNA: TGCGCCAGCAGCCAAGGATTCAGGGTCAATCAGCCCCAGCATTTT.

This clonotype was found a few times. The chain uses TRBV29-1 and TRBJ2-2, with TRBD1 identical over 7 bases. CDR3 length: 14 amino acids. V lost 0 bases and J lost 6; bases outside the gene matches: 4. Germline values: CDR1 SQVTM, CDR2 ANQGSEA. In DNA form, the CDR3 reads TGCAGCGTTGAAGATCAAACAGGGGCCGGGGAGCTGTTTTTT. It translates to CSVEDQTGAGELFF.

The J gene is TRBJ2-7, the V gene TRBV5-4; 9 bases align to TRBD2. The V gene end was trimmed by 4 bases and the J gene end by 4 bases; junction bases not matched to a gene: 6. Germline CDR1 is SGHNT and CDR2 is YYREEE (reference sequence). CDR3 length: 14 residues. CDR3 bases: TGTGCCAGCAGCCCCGGGACTAGCATGTACGAGCAGTACTTC. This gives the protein CASSPGTSMYEQYF.

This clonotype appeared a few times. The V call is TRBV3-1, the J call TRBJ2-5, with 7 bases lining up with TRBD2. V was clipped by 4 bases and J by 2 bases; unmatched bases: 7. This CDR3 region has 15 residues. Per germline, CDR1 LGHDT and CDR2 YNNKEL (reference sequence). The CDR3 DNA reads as TGTGCCAGCAGCCGCCTCCGGGACTATCAAGAGACCCAGTACTTC. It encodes CASSRLRDYQETQYF.

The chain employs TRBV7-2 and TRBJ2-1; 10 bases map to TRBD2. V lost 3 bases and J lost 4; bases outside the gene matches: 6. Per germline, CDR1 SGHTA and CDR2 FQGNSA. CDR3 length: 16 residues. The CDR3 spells CASSLGSSGGYNEQFF. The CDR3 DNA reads TGTGCCAGCAGCTTGGGTTCTAGCGGGGGTTACAATGAGCAGTTCTTC.

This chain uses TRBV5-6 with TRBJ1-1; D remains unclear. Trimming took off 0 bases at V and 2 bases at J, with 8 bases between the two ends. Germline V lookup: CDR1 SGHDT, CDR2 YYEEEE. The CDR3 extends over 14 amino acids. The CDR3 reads CASSLVGKNTEAFF. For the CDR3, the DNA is TGTGCCAGCAGCTTGGTGGGCAAAAACACTGAAGCTTTCTTT.

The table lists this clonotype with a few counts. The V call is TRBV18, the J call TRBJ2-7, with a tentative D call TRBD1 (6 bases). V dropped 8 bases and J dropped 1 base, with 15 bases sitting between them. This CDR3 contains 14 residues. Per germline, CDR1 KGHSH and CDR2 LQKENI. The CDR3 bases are TGTGCCAGCCAACGAAACAGGGATTCCTACGAGCAGTACTTC. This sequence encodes CASQRNRDSYEQYF.

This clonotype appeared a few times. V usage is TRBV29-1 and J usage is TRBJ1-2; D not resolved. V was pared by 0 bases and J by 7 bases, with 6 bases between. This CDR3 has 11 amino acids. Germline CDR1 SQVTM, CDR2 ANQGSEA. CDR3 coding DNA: TGCAGCGTTGAAGATCTTTTTGGCTACACCTTC. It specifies CSVEDLFGYTF.

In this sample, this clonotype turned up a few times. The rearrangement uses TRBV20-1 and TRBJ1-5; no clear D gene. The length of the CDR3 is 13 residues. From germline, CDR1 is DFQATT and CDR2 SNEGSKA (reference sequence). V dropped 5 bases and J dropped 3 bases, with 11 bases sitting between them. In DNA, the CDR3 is TGCAGTGCTCTAGCCTCTTTCAATCAGCCCCAGCATTTT. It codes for CSALASFNQPQHF.